This TCR beta chain was profiled in a study of response to subunit inactivated influenza vaccine. Study results and limitations: The authors put forward the suggestion that each seasonal influenza vaccination may bring in only a limited number of new T cells.

TCRdb fed the RT-PCR reads into MiXCR, producing one record per CDR3 protein. This table has approximately 500,000 distinct CDR3 sequences, around 13% appearing once. With respect to this clonotype: What it recognizes is unknown.

This TCR derives from a man between 50 and 59 years old who received an inactivated influenza vaccine. Source: PBMCs from blood, taken 11 to 12 days after vaccination.

CDR3 sequence reads: CASSPQGRESEQFF. Written as DNA, the CDR3 is TGTGCCAGCAGCCCGCAGGGTCGGGAGAGTGAGCAGTTCTTC. V gene TRBV5-4 combines with J gene TRBJ2-1; maybe TRBD2 (6 bases). The V and J ends lost 4 bases and 9 bases respectively, with 17 bases between them. The length of the CDR3 is 14 residues. Looked up from germline, CDR1 is SGHNT and CDR2 is YYREEE (reference sequence).